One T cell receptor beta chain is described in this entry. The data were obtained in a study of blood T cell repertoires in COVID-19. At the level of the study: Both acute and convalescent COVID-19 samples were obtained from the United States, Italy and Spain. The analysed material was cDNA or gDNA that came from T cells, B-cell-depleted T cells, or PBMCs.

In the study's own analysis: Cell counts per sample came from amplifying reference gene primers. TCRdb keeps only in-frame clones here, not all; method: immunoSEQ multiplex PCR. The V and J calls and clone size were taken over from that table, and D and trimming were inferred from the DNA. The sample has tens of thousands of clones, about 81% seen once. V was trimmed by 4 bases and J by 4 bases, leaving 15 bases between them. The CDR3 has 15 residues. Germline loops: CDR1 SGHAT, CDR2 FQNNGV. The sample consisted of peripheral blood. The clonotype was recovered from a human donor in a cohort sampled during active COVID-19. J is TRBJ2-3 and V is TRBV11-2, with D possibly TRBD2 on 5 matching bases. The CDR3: CASSSKLGGADTQYF. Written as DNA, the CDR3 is TGTGCCAGCAGCTCGAAACTAGGTGGAGCAGATACGCAGTATTTT.